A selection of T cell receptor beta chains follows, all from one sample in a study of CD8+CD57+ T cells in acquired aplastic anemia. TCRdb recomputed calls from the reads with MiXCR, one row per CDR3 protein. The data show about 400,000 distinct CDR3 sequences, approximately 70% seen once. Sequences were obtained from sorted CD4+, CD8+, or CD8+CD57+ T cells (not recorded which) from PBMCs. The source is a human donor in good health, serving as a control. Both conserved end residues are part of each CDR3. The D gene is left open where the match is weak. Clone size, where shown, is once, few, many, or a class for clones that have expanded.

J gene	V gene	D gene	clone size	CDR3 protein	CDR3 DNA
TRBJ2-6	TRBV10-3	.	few	CAISESIRGF	TGTGCCATCAGTGAGTCGATCCGCGGTTTC
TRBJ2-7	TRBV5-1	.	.	CASRTELGTGEQYF	TGCGCCAGCAGGACCGAACTCGGGACCGGCGAGCAGTACTTC
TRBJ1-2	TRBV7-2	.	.	CASSLKAGSLNYGYTF	TGTGCCAGCAGCTTAAAAGCCGGGTCCCTCAACTATGGCTACACCTTC
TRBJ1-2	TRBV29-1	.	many	CSVGIGKGYTF	TGCAGCGTTGGGATCGGTAAAGGCTACACCTTC
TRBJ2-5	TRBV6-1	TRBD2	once	CASSKSSGVSQETQYF	TGTGCCAGCAGTAAGAGTAGCGGGGTGTCCCAAGAGACCCAGTACTTC
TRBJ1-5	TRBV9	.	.	CATSRGQIASKPKHF	TGTGCCACCAGCAGAGGTCAGATCGCGAGTAAGCCCAAGCATTTT
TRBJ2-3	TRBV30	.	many	CAWSPGQPTDTQYF	TGTGCCTGGAGCCCCGGACAGCCCACAGATACGCAGTATTTT
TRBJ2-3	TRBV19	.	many	CASNPDGTDTQYF	TGTGCCAGTAACCCGGACGGCACAGATACGCAGTATTTT
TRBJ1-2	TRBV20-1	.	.	CSATDTDYEHGYTF	TGCAGTGCTACGGACACTGACTACGAGCATGGCTACACCTTC
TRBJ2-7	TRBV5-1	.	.	CASSLEKSDYEQYF	TGCGCCAGCAGCTTAGAGAAATCCGACTACGAGCAGTACTTC
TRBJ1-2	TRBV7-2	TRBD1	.	CASSLDRDRAYEQF	TGTGCCAGCAGCTTAGACCGGGACAGGGCCTACGAGCAGTTC
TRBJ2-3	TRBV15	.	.	CATSRDGRGTDTQYF	TGTGCCACCAGCAGAGATGGGCGGGGCACAGATACGCAGTATTTT
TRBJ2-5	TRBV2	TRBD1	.	CASSRDRTQEKQYF	TGTGCCAGCAGCCGGGACAGGACACAAGAGAAACAGTACTTC
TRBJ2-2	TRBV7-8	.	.	CASSRPGGIPGQLFF	TGTGCCAGCAGCCGGCCGGGTGGTATCCCCGGGCAGCTGTTTTTT
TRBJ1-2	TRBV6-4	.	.	CASSAGTSHYGYTF	TGTGCCAGCAGTGCGGGTACCTCCCACTATGGCTACACCTTC
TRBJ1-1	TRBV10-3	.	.	CASPTGRTEAFF	TGTGCCAGCCCTACAGGGCGAACTGAAGCTTTCTTT
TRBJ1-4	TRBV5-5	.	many	CASSGEGRVDEKLFF	TGTGCCAGCAGCGGCGAGGGCAGGGTTGATGAAAAACTGTTTTTT
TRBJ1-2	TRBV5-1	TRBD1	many	CASSSGQGNYGYTF	TGCGCCAGCAGCTCGGGACAGGGGAACTATGGCTACACCTTC
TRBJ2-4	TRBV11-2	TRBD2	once	CASSLGHGGTPGTKNIQYF	TGTGCCAGCAGCTTAGGTCACGGGGGGACCCCGGGGACCAAAAACATTCAGTACTTC
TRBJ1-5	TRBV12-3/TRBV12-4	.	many	CASSIAGATLSNQPQHF	TGTGCCAGCAGTATTGCCGGTGCGACACTTAGCAATCAGCCCCAGCATTTT
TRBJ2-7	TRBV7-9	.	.	CASSLVQGEERYF	TGTGCCAGCAGCTTAGTACAGGGCGAAGAACGGTACTTC
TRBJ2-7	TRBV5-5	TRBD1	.	CASSLTQGAYEQYF	TGTGCCAGCAGCTTAACGCAGGGGGCTTACGAGCAGTACTTC
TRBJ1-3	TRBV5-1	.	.	CASSGGLRYGNTIYF	TGCGCCAGCAGCGGCGGCCTCCGCTATGGAAACACCATATATTTT
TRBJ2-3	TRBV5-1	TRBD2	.	CASSFTLGLAGDTDTQYF	TGCGCCAGCAGCTTCACACTGGGACTAGCGGGGGACACAGATACGCAGTATTTT
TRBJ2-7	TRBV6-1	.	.	CASSELPQGVYEQYF	TGTGCCAGCAGTGAACTCCCGCAGGGCGTGTACGAGCAGTACTTC
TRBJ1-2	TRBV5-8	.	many	CASSRPSPGIGYTF	TGTGCCAGCAGCCGCCCATCTCCGGGCATTGGCTACACCTTC
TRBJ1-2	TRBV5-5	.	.	CASSLGLLNYGYTF	TGTGCCAGCAGCTTAGGACTTCTGAACTATGGCTACACCTTC
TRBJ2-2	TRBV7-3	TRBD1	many	CASSSRTGEVGELFF	TGTGCCAGCAGCTCTAGGACAGGGGAGGTCGGGGAGCTGTTTTTT
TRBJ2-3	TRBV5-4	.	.	CASSLGRLRGGTEGDTQYF	TGTGCCAGCAGCTTGGGTCGGCTCCGTGGGGGGACTGAGGGAGATACGCAGTATTTT
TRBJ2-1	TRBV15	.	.	CATSRATGNEQFF	TGTGCCACCAGCAGAGCCACAGGGAATGAGCAGTTCTTC
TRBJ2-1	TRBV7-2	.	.	CASSPAGQWFRGYFF	TGTGCCAGCAGCCCTGCTGGACAGTGGTTTCGTGGCTACTTCTTC
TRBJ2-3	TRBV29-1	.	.	CSGGADTQYF	TGCAGCGGGGGGGCAGATACGCAGTATTTT
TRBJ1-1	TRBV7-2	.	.	CASSLEVGGDNDYF	TGTGCCAGCAGCTTAGAAGTGGGGGGAGATAACGATTACTTT
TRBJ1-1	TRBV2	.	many	CASSEQGTTEAFF	TGTGCCAGCAGTGAACAGGGAACCACTGAAGCTTTCTTT